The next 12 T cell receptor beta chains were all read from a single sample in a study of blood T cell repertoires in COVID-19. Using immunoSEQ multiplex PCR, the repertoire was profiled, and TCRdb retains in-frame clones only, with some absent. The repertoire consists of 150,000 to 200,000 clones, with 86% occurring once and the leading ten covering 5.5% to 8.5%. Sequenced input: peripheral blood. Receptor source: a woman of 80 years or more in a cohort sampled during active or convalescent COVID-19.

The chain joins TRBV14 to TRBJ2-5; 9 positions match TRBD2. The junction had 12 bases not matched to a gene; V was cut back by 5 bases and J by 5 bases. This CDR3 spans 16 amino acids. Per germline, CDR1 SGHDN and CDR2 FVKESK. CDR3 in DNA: TGTGCCAGCAGCTATTTCGGCGGGGGGGCCAGCGAGACCCAGTACTTC. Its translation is CASSYFGGGASETQYF.

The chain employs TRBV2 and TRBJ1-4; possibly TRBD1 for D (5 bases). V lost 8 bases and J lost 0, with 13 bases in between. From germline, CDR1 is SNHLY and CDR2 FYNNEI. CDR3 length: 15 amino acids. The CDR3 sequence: CASEGTRATNEKLFF. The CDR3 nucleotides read TGTGCCAGCGAGGGGACTCGAGCAACTAATGAAAAACTGTTTTTT.

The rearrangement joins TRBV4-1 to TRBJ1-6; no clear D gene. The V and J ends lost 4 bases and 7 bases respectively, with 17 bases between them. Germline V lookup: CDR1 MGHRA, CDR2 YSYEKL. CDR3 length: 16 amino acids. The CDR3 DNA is TGCGCCAGCAGCCCACGGAGGGTGGATGGGAATTCACCCCTCCACTTT. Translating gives CASSPRRVDGNSPLHF.

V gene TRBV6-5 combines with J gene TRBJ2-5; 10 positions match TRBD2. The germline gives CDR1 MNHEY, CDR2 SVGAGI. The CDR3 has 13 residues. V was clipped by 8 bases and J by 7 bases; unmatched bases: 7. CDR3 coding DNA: TGTGCCAGCCTAGCGGGAGATTTGGGGACCCAGTACTTC. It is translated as CASLAGDLGTQYF.

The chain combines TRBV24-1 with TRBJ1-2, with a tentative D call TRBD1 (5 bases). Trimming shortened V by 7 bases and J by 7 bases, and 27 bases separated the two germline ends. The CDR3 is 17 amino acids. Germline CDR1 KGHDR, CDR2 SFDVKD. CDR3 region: CATSGHSGGQGWGGYTF. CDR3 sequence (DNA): TGTGCCACCAGCGGCCACTCAGGCGGTCAGGGCTGGGGTGGCTACACCTTC.

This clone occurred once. For the CDR3, the DNA is TGTGCCATCAGTGAGCTGGGCCTCTGGGAAAAACTGTTTTTT. Its protein product is CAISELGLWEKLFF. V gene TRBV10-3 combines with J gene TRBJ1-4; unclear D gene. CDR3 length equals 14 residues. Germline V gene lookup returns CDR1 ENHRY and CDR2 SYGVKD. The ends were cut back, 2 bases at V and 8 bases at J, with 12 bases in the middle.

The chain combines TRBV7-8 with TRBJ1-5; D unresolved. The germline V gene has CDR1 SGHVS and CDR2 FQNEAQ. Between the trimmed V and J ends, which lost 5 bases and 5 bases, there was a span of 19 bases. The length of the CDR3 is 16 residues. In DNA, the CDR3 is TGTGCCAGCAGCCCATGGTCCAGGTCTACCCATCAGCCCCAGCATTTT. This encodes CASSPWSRSTHQPQHF.

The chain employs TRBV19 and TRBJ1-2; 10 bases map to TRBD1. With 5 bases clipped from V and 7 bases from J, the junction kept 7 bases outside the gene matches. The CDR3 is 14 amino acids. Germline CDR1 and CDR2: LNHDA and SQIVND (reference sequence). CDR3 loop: CASSPDRGRGGYTF. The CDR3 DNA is TGTGCCAGTAGTCCTGACAGGGGGCGGGGTGGCTACACCTTC. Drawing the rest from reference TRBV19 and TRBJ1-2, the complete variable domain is DGGITQSPKYLFRKEGQNVTLSCEQNLNHDAMYWYRQDPGQGLRLIYYSQIVNDFQKGDIAEGYSVSREKKESFPLTVTSAQKNPTAFYLCASSPDRGRGGYTFGSGTRLTVV.

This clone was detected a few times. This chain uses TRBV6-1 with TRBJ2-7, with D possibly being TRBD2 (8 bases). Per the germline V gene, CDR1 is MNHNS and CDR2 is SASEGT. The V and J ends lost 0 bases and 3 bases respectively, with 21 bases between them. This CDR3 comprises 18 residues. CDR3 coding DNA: TGTGCCAGCAGTGAAGCGGCCCCGGGGGGGGCAGGGGGCTACGAGCAGTACTTC. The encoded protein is CASSEAAPGGAGGYEQYF.

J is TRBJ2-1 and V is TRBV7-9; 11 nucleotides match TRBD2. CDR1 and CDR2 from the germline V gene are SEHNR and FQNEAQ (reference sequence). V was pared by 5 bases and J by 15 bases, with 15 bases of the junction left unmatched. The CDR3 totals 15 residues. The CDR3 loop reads CASSPFSGRVQVVFF. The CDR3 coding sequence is TGTGCCAGCAGCCCCTTTAGCGGGAGGGTACAAGTAGTGTTCTTC.

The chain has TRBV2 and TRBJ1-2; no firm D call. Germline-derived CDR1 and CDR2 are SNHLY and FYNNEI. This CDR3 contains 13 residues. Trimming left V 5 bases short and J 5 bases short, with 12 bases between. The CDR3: CASSLAESYGYTF. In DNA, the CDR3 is TGTGCCAGCAGTCTCGCAGAAAGTTATGGCTACACCTTC.

The CDR3 DNA is TGCGCCAGCAGCCAGGCCCTTAGAGGGAATAGTGGCTACACCTTC. It yields the protein CASSQALRGNSGYTF. V gene TRBV4-1 combines with J gene TRBJ1-2; no firm D call. Trimming removed 3 bases at V and 7 bases at J, with 18 bases between. CDR1 is MGHRA, CDR2 YSYEKL, per germline. CDR3 length: 15 residues.